What follows are 27 T cell receptor beta chains derived from one specimen sequenced in a study of T cell changes during pregnancy in multiple sclerosis. Clones were read by immunoSEQ multiplex PCR, and TCRdb kept only the in-frame ones, dropping some. The sample contains around 50,000 clones, 92% of which appear only once. The sample in question was CD4+ T cells from peripheral blood mononuclear cells, obtained after pregnancy. The origin of the receptors is a female donor in good health, enrolled as a control in a pregnancy study.

This chain links TRBV6-1 with TRBJ1-2; TRBD1 matches at 7 bases. V was pared by 1 base and J by 8 bases, with 4 bases of the junction left unmatched. The CDR3 spans 13 residues. Looked up from germline, CDR1 is MNHNS and CDR2 is SASEGT. CDR3 protein: CASSEEGGQGYTF. The CDR3 DNA sequence: TGTGCCAGCAGTGAAGAAGGGGGCCAAGGCTACACCTTC.

The chain uses TRBV5-1 and TRBJ1-1; TRBD1 might be the D (6 bases). The CDR3 contains 17 residues. Trimming removed 3 bases from V and 1 base from J, with 19 bases in between. Germline V gene data show CDR1 as SGHRS and CDR2 as YFSETQ. The CDR3 is CASSSVPLGGGNTEAFF. The CDR3 region has the DNA TGCGCCAGCAGCTCGGTCCCCTTAGGGGGGGGGAACACTGAAGCTTTCTTT. Full variable domain (missing parts from reference TRBV5-1 and TRBJ1-1): KAGVTQTPRYLIKTRGQQVTLSCSPISGHRSVSWYQQTPGQGLQFLFEYFSETQRNKGNFPGRFSGRQFSNSRSEMNVSTLELGDSALYLCASSSVPLGGGNTEAFFGQGTRLTVV.

The chain uses TRBV19 and TRBJ2-3; the D gene is possibly TRBD1 (6 bases). The germline CDR1 and CDR2 sequences are LNHDA and SQIVND (reference sequence). The CDR3 loop spans 16 amino acids. Trimming stripped 4 bases from V and 0 bases from J, with 14 bases between. The CDR3 DNA reads as TGTGCCAGTAGTAAGGGCAGGGGCCCTAGCACAGATACGCAGTATTTT. Translated: CASSKGRGPSTDTQYF.

CDR3 in amino acids: CATSVRPETSGGYNEQFF. The CDR3, as DNA: TGTGCCACCAGCGTACGGCCAGAAACTAGCGGGGGGTACAATGAGCAGTTCTTC. The J gene is TRBJ2-1, the V gene TRBV15; 12 bases align to TRBD2. Germline V gene data show CDR1 as LNHNV and CDR2 as YYDKDF (reference sequence). The V and J ends lost 5 bases and 4 bases, in that order; junction bases with no gene match: 12. The CDR3 totals 18 residues. The full variable domain, its missing parts supplied by reference TRBV15 and TRBJ2-1, is DAMVIQNPRYQVTQFGKPVTLSCSQTLNHNVMYWYQQKSSQAPKLLFHYYDKDFNNEADTPDNFQSRRPNTSFCFLDIRSPGLGDTAMYLCATSVRPETSGGYNEQFFGPGTRLTVL.

This clone was observed a few times. The chain uses TRBV5-1 and TRBJ2-1, with unresolved D. Trimming removed 4 bases at V and 7 bases at J, with 9 bases between. CDR1 is SGHRS, CDR2 YFSETQ, per germline. The CDR3 extends over 12 amino acids. Written as DNA, the CDR3 is TGCGCCAGCAGCCAATCGAGAAATGAGCAGTTCTTC. Its protein product is CASSQSRNEQFF.

The sample holds one count of this clone. The chain is built from TRBV6-4 and TRBJ2-7; TRBD2 matches at 8 bases. Germline trimming cut 8 bases from V and 5 bases from J; bases unmatched to any gene: 11. The CDR3 extends over 14 amino acids. Per the germline V gene, CDR1 is MRHNA and CDR2 is SNTAGT. CDR3 protein: CASAPSGSTHEQYF. For the CDR3, the DNA is TGTGCCAGCGCCCCCAGCGGGAGTACCCACGAGCAGTACTTC.

The CDR3 bases are TGTGCCAGCAGCTCGGGACAGGGTAGGAACACCGGGGAGCTGTTTTTT. It translates to CASSSGQGRNTGELFF. The J gene is TRBJ2-2, the V gene TRBV7-9; 9 bases agree with TRBD1. This CDR3 is 16 amino acids long. The trim removed 4 bases at V and 1 base at J, leaving 4 bases unmatched. Germline V gene data show CDR1 as SEHNR and CDR2 as FQNEAQ (reference sequence).

The chain is built from TRBV14 and TRBJ2-7; the match to TRBD2 covers 7 bases. The CDR3 is 14 residues long. The germline gives CDR1 SGHDN, CDR2 FVKESK. The J segment lost 1 base and the V segment lost 3 bases, leaving 3 bases of the junction unmatched. The CDR3 is CASSHAGGSYEQYF. In nucleotides, the CDR3 is TGTGCCAGCAGCCACGCCGGGGGGTCCTACGAGCAGTACTTC.

The chain is built from TRBV6-6 and TRBJ1-1; no clear D. CDR1 is MNHNY, CDR2 SVGAGI, per germline (reference sequence). The CDR3 length is 14 residues. The V and J ends lost 1 base and 5 bases respectively, with 11 bases between them. The CDR3: CASSYYSQSTEAFF. CDR3 DNA: TGTGCCAGCAGTTACTACAGCCAGAGTACTGAAGCTTTCTTT.

This clone was seen a single time. V is TRBV6-6 and J is TRBJ2-4, with 11 bases identical to TRBD2. Looked up from germline, CDR1 is MNHNY and CDR2 is SVGAGI (reference sequence). The CDR3 totals 14 residues. V shed 7 bases, J shed 6 bases, and the junction held 5 bases outside the gene matches. CDR3: CASTVGTSGNIQYF. In DNA, the CDR3 is TGTGCCAGCACCGTGGGGACTAGCGGAAACATTCAGTACTTC.

The chain couples TRBV29-1 to TRBJ1-2; 7 bases map to TRBD1. The germline V gene encodes CDR1 SQVTM and CDR2 ANQGSEA. V gave up 2 bases and J gave up 4 bases; unmatched junction bases: 4. The CDR3 covers 13 residues. This CDR3 reads CSVERDSGYGYTF. The CDR3 DNA reads as TGCAGCGTTGAAAGGGACAGTGGCTATGGCTACACCTTC.

V and J are TRBV9 and TRBJ2-1; 14 nucleotides line up with TRBD2. This CDR3 contains 15 residues. Germline lookup yields CDR1 SGDLS and CDR2 YYNGEE. With V trimmed by 2 bases and J by 10 bases, 5 bases remained unmatched. The CDR3 nucleotides read TGTGCCAGCAGCGTGACTAGCGGGAGGGCCGGCGAGCAGTTCTTC. As protein: CASSVTSGRAGEQFF.

Concerning this clone: Other DNA sequences in the sample encode the same CDR3. The CDR3 region is CASSFPTSGSDEQYF. In DNA, the CDR3 is TGTGCCAGCAGCTTCCCGACTAGCGGGAGCGACGAGCAGTACTTC. This chain connects TRBV7-2 to TRBJ2-7, with 12 positions matching TRBD2. Germline CDR1 is SGHTA and CDR2 is FQGNSA. The J segment lost 5 bases and the V segment lost 3 bases, leaving 5 bases of the junction unmatched. This CDR3 region has 15 residues.

The chain joins TRBV28 to TRBJ2-5; 8 nucleotides align to TRBD1. With V trimmed by 8 bases and J by 5 bases, 25 bases remained unmatched. The CDR3 sequence is 19 residues long. From germline, CDR1 is MDHEN and CDR2 SYDVKM. CDR3 coding DNA: TGTGCCAGCCAAGTTTGGAGGAGCAGGGGGCACGTTCTGGACGAGACCCAGTACTTC. This gives the protein CASQVWRSRGHVLDETQYF.

This rearrangement joins TRBV5-1 to TRBJ2-1, with TRBD2 matching 9 bases. In germline, CDR1 is SGHRS, CDR2 YFSETQ. J was trimmed by 4 bases and V by 2 bases; bases with no gene match: 4. This CDR3 is 15 amino acids long. The CDR3 here is CASSLVAGVYNEQFF. For the CDR3, the DNA is TGCGCCAGCAGCTTAGTAGCGGGGGTGTACAATGAGCAGTTCTTC.

This rearrangement joins TRBV2 to TRBJ2-1; D gene unclear. The V gene's germline CDR1 is SNHLY and CDR2 FYNNEI. The CDR3 extends over 12 amino acids. V was trimmed by 5 bases and J by 7 bases, leaving 9 bases between them. The CDR3: CASSPSGNEQFF. The CDR3 DNA follows: TGTGCCAGCAGTCCTTCCGGTAATGAGCAGTTCTTC.

The rearrangement links TRBV19 to TRBJ1-1, with a tentative D call TRBD1 (6 bases). The CDR3 is 16 residues long. V gave up 0 bases and J gave up 1 base, with 12 bases separating them. CDR1 is LNHDA and CDR2 is SQIVND in the germline V gene (reference sequence). In nucleotides, the CDR3 is TGTGCCAGTAGTATAGACACAGGGATCTCGAACACTGAAGCTTTCTTT. As protein: CASSIDTGISNTEAFF.

Comments on this clone: The sample carries other DNA sequences with the same CDR3. The chain employs TRBV7-3 and TRBJ2-7; 9 positions match TRBD1. V was pared by 2 bases and J by 6 bases, with 2 bases of the junction left unmatched. This CDR3 has 13 amino acids. In germline, CDR1 is SGHTA, CDR2 FQGTGA. CDR3 in amino acids: CASSLLTGGEQYF. The CDR3, as DNA: TGTGCCAGCAGCTTATTGACAGGGGGCGAGCAGTACTTC.

The chain joins TRBV5-6 to TRBJ1-1; TRBD1 might be the D (5 bases). Trimming cost V 0 bases and J 9 bases, with 21 bases left between them. The CDR3 runs to 16 residues. The V gene's germline CDR1 is SGHDT and CDR2 YYEEEE. This CDR3 reads CASSLGRVVGDPKAFF. As DNA, the CDR3 is TGTGCCAGCAGCTTGGGCCGGGTGGTAGGGGATCCAAAAGCTTTCTTT. The full variable domain, rest sourced from reference TRBV5-6 and TRBJ1-1, is DAGVTQSPTHLIKTRGQQVTLRCSPKSGHDTVSWYQQALGQGPQFIFQYYEEEERQRGNFPDRFSGHQFPNYSSELNVNALLLGDSALYLCASSLGRVVGDPKAFFGQGTRLTVV.

The CDR3 protein is CASNKGLAGVVTDTQYF. The CDR3 DNA is TGTGCCAGCAACAAAGGACTAGCGGGAGTGGTCACAGATACGCAGTATTTT. The gene calls are TRBV11-2 and TRBJ2-3, with 13 positions matching TRBD2. The CDR3 sequence is 17 residues long. CDR1 and CDR2 (germline): SGHAT, FQNNGV. The V and J ends lost 7 bases and 2 bases, in that order; junction bases with no gene match: 9.

V is TRBV6-5 and J is TRBJ2-1, with TRBD1 matching over 7 bases. J lost 3 bases, V lost 7 bases, and 3 bases had no gene match. CDR3 length: 13 amino acids. CDR1 and CDR2 (germline): MNHEY, SVGAGI. The CDR3 sequence is CASKGQSYNEQFF. The DNA for the CDR3 is TGTGCCAGCAAGGGACAGAGCTACAATGAGCAGTTCTTC.

The chain is built from TRBV7-3 and TRBJ2-1; the D gene is possibly TRBD1 (5 bases). V gave up 3 bases and J gave up 9 bases, with 18 bases separating them. The germline gives CDR1 SGHTA, CDR2 FQGTGA. The CDR3 runs 15 residues. The CDR3 loop reads CASSFQGSQGGEQFF. In DNA, the CDR3 is TGTGCCAGCAGCTTTCAGGGTAGTCAAGGCGGTGAGCAGTTCTTC.

Only one count was recorded for this clone. The gene calls are TRBV2 and TRBJ2-5; 7 bases agree with TRBD1. J was trimmed by 3 bases and V by 4 bases; bases with no gene match: 5. The CDR3 is 14 residues long. Germline lookup yields CDR1 SNHLY and CDR2 FYNNEI. The CDR3 DNA is TGTGCCAGCAGTGGACAGGGTTATGAAGAGACCCAGTACTTC. Residues: CASSGQGYEETQYF. The full variable domain, rest sourced from reference TRBV2 and TRBJ2-5, is EPEVTQTPSHQVTQMGQEVILRCVPISNHLYFYWYRQILGQKVEFLVSFYNNEISEKSEIFDDQFSVERPDGSNFTLKIRSTKLEDSAMYFCASSGQGYEETQYFGPGTRLLVL.

This chain links TRBV7-8 with TRBJ1-4, with 11 bases matching TRBD1. Germline V gene sequence: CDR1 SGHVS, CDR2 FQNEAQ. This CDR3 has 14 amino acids. After removal of 5 bases from V and 8 bases from J, the junction contained 4 bases not matched to a gene. The CDR3, as DNA: TGTGCCAGCAGCACGGGACAGGGGGAGGAAAAACTGTTTTTT. It specifies CASSTGQGEEKLFF. The full variable domain, in which reference TRBV7-8 and TRBJ1-4 provide the parts outside the CDR3, is GAGVSQSPRYKVAKRGQDVALRCDPISGHVSLFWYQQALGQGPEFLTYFQNEAQLDKSGLPSDRFFAERPEGSVSTLKIQRTQQEDSAVYLCASSTGQGEEKLFFGSGTQLSVL.

This chain links TRBV16 with TRBJ2-7; TRBD2 agrees at 7 bases. V trimming: 1 base; J trimming: 11 bases; junction bases outside the gene matches: 5. This CDR3 has 12 amino acids. CDR1 KGHSY and CDR2 FQNENV come from the germline V gene. In nucleotides, the CDR3 is TGTGCCAGCAGCCAATGGGGCGGGAGCGAGTACTTC. Translation: CASSQWGGSEYF.

The chain carries TRBV6-1 and TRBJ2-7; maybe TRBD1 (5 bases). Between the trimmed V and J ends, which lost 0 bases and 6 bases, there was a span of 12 bases. CDR3 size: 14 residues. Germline V gene data show CDR1 as MNHNS and CDR2 as SASEGT. CDR3 bases: TGTGCCAGCAGTGAAGCGTGGGCAGGGCGCGAGCAGTACTTC. Amino acids: CASSEAWAGREQYF.

J is TRBJ1-4 and V is TRBV11-2; no reliable D call. Trimming stripped 3 bases from V and 6 bases from J, with 8 bases between. The CDR3 is made up of 13 amino acids. Germline CDR1 SGHAT, CDR2 FQNNGV. The CDR3 here is CASSFLSYEKLFF. CDR3 in DNA: TGTGCCAGCAGCTTCTTGAGTTATGAAAAACTGTTTTTT. The full variable domain, with the rest looked up from reference TRBV11-2 and TRBJ1-4, is EAGVAQSPRYKIIEKRQSVAFWCNPISGHATLYWYQQILGQGPKLLIQFQNNGVVDDSQLPKDRFSAERLKGVDSTLKIQPAKLEDSAVYLCASSFLSYEKLFFGSGTQLSVL.